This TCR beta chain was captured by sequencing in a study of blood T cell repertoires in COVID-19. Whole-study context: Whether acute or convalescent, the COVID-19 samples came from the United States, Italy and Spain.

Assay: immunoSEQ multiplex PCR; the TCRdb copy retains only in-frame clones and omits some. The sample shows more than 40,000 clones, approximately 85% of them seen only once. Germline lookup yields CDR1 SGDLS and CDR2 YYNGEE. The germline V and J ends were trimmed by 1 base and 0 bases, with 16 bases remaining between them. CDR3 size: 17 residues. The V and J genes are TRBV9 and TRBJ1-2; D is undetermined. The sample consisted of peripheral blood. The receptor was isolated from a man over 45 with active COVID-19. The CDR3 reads CASSVMYGNPANYGYTF. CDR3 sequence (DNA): TGTGCCAGCAGCGTAATGTACGGGAACCCAGCTAACTATGGCTACACCTTC. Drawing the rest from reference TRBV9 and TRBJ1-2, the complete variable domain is DSGVTQTPKHLITATGQRVTLRCSPRSGDLSVYWYQQSLDQGLQFLIQYYNGEERAKGNILERFSAQQFPDLHSELNLSSLELGDSALYFCASSVMYGNPANYGYTFGSGTRLTVV.